The T cell receptor (beta chain) described here comes from a study of T-cell reconstitution after alpha-beta-depleted transplantation in children. Unique molecular identifiers were built into the TCRbeta library. TCRdb recomputed calls from the PCR reads with MiXCR, one row per CDR3 protein. In the table there are 300,000 to 400,000 distinct CDR3 sequences, 15% to 20% of which are singletons. The sequencing here drew on PBMCs, mostly from graft donor cells, taken 360 days after TCRalphabeta/CD19-depleted stem cell transplant. The source of this sequence is a male patient between 2 and 10 years old who had a stem cell transplant for acute lymphoblastic leukemia, so the T cells may come from the graft donor.

The CDR3 loop is CASSQVSGRANTGELFF. Written as DNA, the CDR3 is TGCGCCAGCAGCCAAGTTAGCGGGAGGGCGAACACCGGGGAGCTGTTTTTT. The chain uses TRBV4-3 and TRBJ2-2; TRBD2 agrees at 11 bases. The CDR3 has 17 residues. The germline CDR1 and CDR2 sequences are LGHNA and YSLEER. Trimming at V came to 1 base and at J to 0 bases, leaving 1 base not matched to a gene.